The 23 T cell receptor beta chains below come from one sample, sequenced in a study of cytomegalovirus exposure and HLA in healthy donors. The assay was immunoSEQ multiplex PCR, and TCRdb's table has in-frame clones only and misses some. The data hold about 130,000 clones, with around 90% observed a single time. The sample comprised PBMCs. Every receptor here comes from a woman under 30 in good health and CMV-seronegative.

The V call is TRBV9, the J call TRBJ2-7, with TRBD2 matching over 13 bases. In germline, CDR1 is SGDLS, CDR2 YYNGEE. Trimming removed 3 bases from V and 3 bases from J; junction bases left unmatched: 3. This CDR3 region has 15 residues. CDR3 in DNA: TGTGCCAGCAGCGCCGGGACTAGCGGGAACTACGAGCAGTACTTC. Translated, it gives CASSAGTSGNYEQYF.

In this sample, this clone turned up a few times. This chain links TRBV11-2 with TRBJ2-7; the match to TRBD2 covers 7 bases. Germline V gene data show CDR1 as SGHAT and CDR2 as FQNNGV. The V gene end was trimmed by 5 bases and the J gene end by 3 bases; junction bases not matched to a gene: 10. CDR3 length equals 15 residues. This CDR3 is CASSKGTTGGYEQYF. CDR3 in DNA: TGTGCCAGCAGCAAAGGGACTACGGGGGGCTACGAGCAGTACTTC.

The V gene is TRBV9, the J gene TRBJ1-1; D may be TRBD1 (6 bases). The CDR3 consists of 11 residues. The V gene's germline CDR1 is SGDLS and CDR2 YYNGEE. The V end was cut by 3 bases, the J end by 8 bases, with 8 bases between. CDR3 nucleotide sequence: TGTGCCAGCAGCGCGAGGGGGGAAGCTTTCTTT. Its protein product is CASSARGEAFF.

The J gene is TRBJ1-1, the V gene TRBV6-1; D is unresolved. The V gene lost 1 base and the J gene lost 3 bases, with 9 bases spanning the gap. CDR3 length: 14 amino acids. Germline V CDR1 and CDR2: MNHNS, SASEGT. CDR3 nucleotides: TGTGCCAGCAGTGAAGAGTGGTCGGACACTGAAGCTTTCTTT. It specifies CASSEEWSDTEAFF.

The chain links TRBV29-1 to TRBJ1-1; weak D call: TRBD1 (5 bases). Trimming left V 7 bases short and J 3 bases short, with 21 bases between. The CDR3 extends over 15 amino acids. CDR1 SQVTM and CDR2 ANQGSEA come from the germline V gene. Written as DNA, the CDR3 is TGCAGCGGGAATGGGGCATCCCCTAAGTACACTGAAGCTTTCTTT. Translation gives CSGNGASPKYTEAFF.

This rearrangement joins TRBV5-6 to TRBJ2-5; 12 bases line up with TRBD2. The CDR3 covers 16 residues. The junction had 4 bases not matched to a gene; V was cut back by 0 bases and J by 4 bases. CDR1 and CDR2 from the germline V gene are SGHDT and YYEEEE. The CDR3 reads CASSLVASGRAETQYF. CDR3 in DNA: TGTGCCAGCAGCTTGGTGGCTAGCGGGAGGGCAGAGACCCAGTACTTC.

The chain couples TRBV30 to TRBJ2-5, with TRBD2 identical over 9 bases. The germline CDR1 and CDR2 sequences are GTSNPN and SVGIG (reference sequence). V was clipped by 1 base and J by 5 bases; unmatched bases: 8. The CDR3 is 15 residues long. CDR3 sequence reads: CAWSDVGGRAETQYF. In nucleotides, the CDR3 is TGTGCCTGGAGTGACGTAGGCGGGAGGGCCGAGACCCAGTACTTC.

The chain joins TRBV5-4 to TRBJ2-3, with D unresolved. V lost 4 bases to trimming and J lost 0 bases, with 15 bases between them. Germline V gene sequence: CDR1 SGHNT, CDR2 YYREEE (reference sequence). This CDR3 is built from 16 residues. CDR3 amino acids: CASSDPTHGSTDTQYF. For the CDR3, the DNA is TGTGCCAGCAGCGACCCGACTCACGGCAGCACAGATACGCAGTATTTT.

The chain has TRBV14 and TRBJ2-7; TRBD1 matches 10 bases. Germline CDR1 is SGHDN and CDR2 is FVKESK. J gave up 6 bases and V 1 base, and 6 bases lay outside the gene matches. This CDR3 contains 15 residues. Written as DNA, the CDR3 is TGTGCCAGCAGCCAAGTAGACAGGGGGCCAAGCGAGCAGTACTTC. Protein sequence: CASSQVDRGPSEQYF. Together with reference TRBV14 and TRBJ2-7, the CDR3 gives the full variable domain: EAGVTQFPSHSVIEKGQTVTLRCDPISGHDNLYWYRRVMGKEIKFLLHFVKESKQDESGMPNNRFLAERTGGTYSTLKVQPAELEDSGVYFCASSQVDRGPSEQYFGPGTRLTVT.

The chain uses TRBV5-4 and TRBJ2-3; tentatively, D is TRBD2 (5 bases). V was pared by 1 base and J by 4 bases, with 16 bases between. Germline-derived CDR1 and CDR2 are SGHNT and YYREEE (reference sequence). The CDR3 contains 16 residues. The CDR3 sequence: CASSLLATTGSDTQYF. As DNA, the CDR3 is TGTGCCAGCAGCTTGTTAGCGACCACGGGCTCAGATACGCAGTATTTT.

The chain recombines TRBV7-8 with TRBJ2-7, with 7 bases lining up with TRBD1. Trimming removed 5 bases from V and 4 bases from J; junction bases left unmatched: 14. Germline V lookup: CDR1 SGHVS, CDR2 FQNEAQ. The CDR3 length is 16 residues. The CDR3 nucleotides read TGTGCCAGCAGCCCCCGGCCGGGACAGACCATATACGAGCAGTACTTC. As protein: CASSPRPGQTIYEQYF. The full variable domain, with the rest looked up from reference TRBV7-8 and TRBJ2-7, is GAGVSQSPRYKVAKRGQDVALRCDPISGHVSLFWYQQALGQGPEFLTYFQNEAQLDKSGLPSDRFFAERPEGSVSTLKIQRTQQEDSAVYLCASSPRPGQTIYEQYFGPGTRLTVT.

The chain links TRBV27 to TRBJ1-1; possible D gene TRBD1, 6 bases. CDR1 and CDR2 from the germline V gene are MNHEY and SMNVEV (reference sequence). The CDR3 is 14 residues long. V lost 5 bases and J 6 bases, leaving 16 bases between the germline ends. Here the CDR3 DNA reads TGTGCCAGCAGTGCGACAGGAGAGATGTCTGAAGCTTTCTTT. This sequence encodes CASSATGEMSEAFF.

The table lists this clone with a count of one. V is TRBV19 and J is TRBJ1-5; D might be TRBD1 (5 bases). Germline lookup yields CDR1 LNHDA and CDR2 SQIVND (reference sequence). This CDR3 has 13 amino acids. V lost 7 bases, J lost 8 bases, and 15 bases lay in between. The CDR3 coding sequence is TGTGCCAGTATGTCGGGCCAGGGAAAGCCCCAGCATTTT. This gives the protein CASMSGQGKPQHF.

V is TRBV5-1 and J is TRBJ2-3; 15 nucleotides align to TRBD2. This CDR3 region has 16 residues. Germline V gene sequence: CDR1 SGHRS, CDR2 YFSETQ. Trimming cost V 4 bases and J 3 bases; bases outside gene matches: 3. For the CDR3, the DNA is TGCGCCAGCAGCGGGACTAGCGGGAGGATGACAGATACGCAGTATTTT. Amino acids: CASSGTSGRMTDTQYF. Looking up the rest from reference TRBV5-1 and TRBJ2-3 gives the full variable domain: KAGVTQTPRYLIKTRGQQVTLSCSPISGHRSVSWYQQTPGQGLQFLFEYFSETQRNKGNFPGRFSGRQFSNSRSEMNVSTLELGDSALYLCASSGTSGRMTDTQYFGPGTRLTVL.

This sequence joins TRBV5-4 and TRBJ1-5; tentative D call: TRBD1 (6 bases). The CDR3 length is 12 residues. The V gene lost 1 base and the J gene lost 7 bases, with 6 bases spanning the gap. CDR1 is SGHNT, CDR2 YYREEE, per germline (reference sequence). The CDR3 DNA reads as TGTGCCAGCAGCTTGCAGGGGCAGCCCCAGCATTTT. Residues: CASSLQGQPQHF.

This chain links TRBV10-2 with TRBJ1-2; 7 bases align to TRBD1. CDR3 size: 15 residues. Trimming removed 3 bases from V and 5 bases from J; junction bases left unmatched: 9. The germline V gene has CDR1 WSHSY and CDR2 SAAADI. The CDR3 loop reads CASSDGTAPVYGYTF. The CDR3 DNA sequence: TGCGCCAGCAGTGATGGGACAGCCCCAGTATATGGCTACACCTTC.

The chain uses TRBV4-1 and TRBJ2-7, with 13 bases matching TRBD2. Germline CDR1 and CDR2: MGHRA and YSYEKL. This CDR3 is built from 15 residues. The V segment lost 2 bases and the J segment 6 bases; nucleotides outside the gene matches: 4. DNA for the CDR3: TGCGCCAGCAGCCAAACTAGCGGGAGGGGATTCGAGCAGTACTTC. Amino acids: CASSQTSGRGFEQYF.

The chain couples TRBV23-1 to TRBJ2-7; 9 bases align to TRBD1. TRBV23-1 falls under the ORF class, with uncertain function. The ends lost 5 bases at V and 4 bases at J; junction bases unmatched: 12. This CDR3 has 16 amino acids. CDR3 region: CASSSTYRDRAYEQYF. The CDR3, as DNA: TGCGCCAGCAGTTCCACCTACCGGGACAGGGCTTACGAGCAGTACTTC.

J is TRBJ2-1 and V is TRBV7-3, with 14 bases lining up with TRBD2. The germline V gene has CDR1 SGHTA and CDR2 FQGTGA. The CDR3 covers 16 residues. V was clipped by 3 bases and J by 6 bases; unmatched bases: 4. CDR3 nucleotides: TGTGCCAGCAGCTTGGGACTAGCGGGAGCGGGCAATGAGCAGTTCTTC. Encoded protein: CASSLGLAGAGNEQFF. Based on the CDR3 plus reference TRBV7-3 and TRBJ2-1, the full variable domain is GAGVSQTPSNKVTEKGKYVELRCDPISGHTALYWYRQSLGQGPEFLIYFQGTGAADDSGLPNDRFFAVRPEGSVSTLKIQRTERGDSAVYLCASSLGLAGAGNEQFFGPGTRLTVL.

This clone was found once. J is TRBJ2-1 and V is TRBV30, with TRBD2 matching 9 bases. After removal of 4 bases from V and 7 bases from J, the junction contained 8 bases not matched to a gene. The CDR3 runs 14 residues. Germline CDR1 and CDR2: GTSNPN and SVGIG (reference sequence). CDR3 sequence (DNA): TGTGCCTGGATAGGAGCGGGAGGCCCGAATGAGCAGTTCTTC. Its translation: CAWIGAGGPNEQFF. Using reference TRBV30 and TRBJ2-1 for the parts outside the CDR3, the full variable domain is SQTIHQWPATLVQPVGSPLSLECTVEGTSNPNLYWYRQAAGRGLQLLFYSVGIGQISSEVPQNLSASRPQDRQFILSSKKLLLSDSGFYLCAWIGAGGPNEQFFGPGTRLTVL.

This chain links TRBV4-1 with TRBJ2-4; 7 bases line up with TRBD2. Trimming at V came to 3 bases and at J to 0 bases, leaving 8 bases not matched to a gene. The CDR3 extends over 17 amino acids. Per germline, CDR1 MGHRA and CDR2 YSYEKL. CDR3 region: CASSQGRGGKAKNIQYF. The CDR3, as DNA: TGCGCCAGCAGCCAGGGGAGGGGAGGGAAAGCCAAAAACATTCAGTACTTC.

The table lists this clone with a few counts. V usage is TRBV19 and J usage is TRBJ2-2, with 13 bases identical to TRBD2. Germline loops: CDR1 LNHDA, CDR2 SQIVND (reference sequence). The CDR3 runs to 16 residues. V lost 0 bases and J lost 6; bases outside the gene matches: 1. CDR3 in amino acids: CASSIDGLAGAGELFF. The CDR3 coding sequence is TGTGCCAGTAGTATAGACGGACTAGCGGGAGCCGGGGAGCTGTTTTTT.

This clone was counted once. The J gene is TRBJ2-3, the V gene TRBV28, with 12 positions matching TRBD2. The CDR3 loop spans 16 amino acids. The V gene end was trimmed by 5 bases and the J gene end by 2 bases; junction bases not matched to a gene: 5. The V gene's germline CDR1 is MDHEN and CDR2 SYDVKM. The CDR3 DNA reads as TGTGCCAGCAGTCCACGACTAGCGGGGGACACAGATACGCAGTATTTT. It codes for CASSPRLAGDTDTQYF.